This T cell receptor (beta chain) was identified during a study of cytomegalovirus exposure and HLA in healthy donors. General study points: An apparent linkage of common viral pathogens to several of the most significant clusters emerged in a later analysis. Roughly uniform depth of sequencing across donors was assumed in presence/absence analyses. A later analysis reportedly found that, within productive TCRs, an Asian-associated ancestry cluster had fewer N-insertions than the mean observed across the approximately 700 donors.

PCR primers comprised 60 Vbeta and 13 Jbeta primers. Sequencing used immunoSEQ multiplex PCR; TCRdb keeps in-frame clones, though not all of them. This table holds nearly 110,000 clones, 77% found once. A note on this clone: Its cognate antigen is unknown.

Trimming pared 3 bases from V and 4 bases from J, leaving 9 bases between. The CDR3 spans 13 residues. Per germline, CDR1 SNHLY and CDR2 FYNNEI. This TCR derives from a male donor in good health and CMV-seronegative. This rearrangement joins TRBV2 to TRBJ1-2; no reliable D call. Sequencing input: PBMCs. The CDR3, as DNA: TGTGCCAGCAGTGAGACACTCTCCTATGGCTACACCTTC. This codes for CASSETLSYGYTF.